A selection of T cell receptor beta chains follows, all from one sample in a study of T cell repertoires and HLA-DP antigens. Assay: immunoSEQ multiplex PCR; the TCRdb copy retains only in-frame clones and omits some. The repertoire holds around 100,000 clones, with approximately 92% as singletons. No antigen has been assigned to these receptors. Sequenced: CD4+ T cells from PBMCs. The receptor set was obtained from a woman under 30 in good health and CMV-seronegative. The CDR3 runs from the conserved cysteine through the conserved F or W. A D gene is named only where the DNA matches it firmly. Clone size is stated in some rows and not others, as once, few, many or a class when expanded.

- | TRBD2 | TRBJ2-3 | 17 | TRBV5-6 | TGTGCCAGCAGCTTGGCCCTAGCGGGGGGTAGCACAGATACGCAGTATTTT | CASSLALAGGSTDTQYF
- | - | TRBJ1-4 | 15 | TRBV6-6 | TGTGCCAGCGCCTCCCTATTCGGGGGCCGGGAAAAACTGTTTTTT | CASASLFGGREKLFF
- | - | TRBJ1-1 | 16 | TRBV5-4 | TGTGCCAGCAGCTTGGCCCGGGGGCTCAGGGACACTGAAGCTTTCTTT | CASSLARGLRDTEAFF
- | - | TRBJ1-2 | 12 | TRBV6-1 | TGTGCCAGCGGGCCCAAGGACTATGGCTACACCTTC | CASGPKDYGYTF
- | TRBD2 | TRBJ2-3 | 15 | TRBV5-1 | TGCGCCAGCAGCTTTGGTCTAGCGGGAGGAGATACGCAGTATTTT | CASSFGLAGGDTQYF
few | - | TRBJ2-3 | 14 | TRBV5-1 | TGCGCCAGCAGTTTTACCGGGACGAGTGATACGCAGTATTTT | CASSFTGTSDTQYF
- | TRBD1 | TRBJ1-4 | 14 | TRBV5-1 | TGCGCCAGCAGCACGGGACAGGGTGCGGAAAAACTGTTTTTT | CASSTGQGAEKLFF
- | - | TRBJ2-3 | 12 | TRBV25-1 | TGTGCCAGCAATGTTGGCACGGGTACGCAGTATTTT | CASNVGTGTQYF
- | TRBD1 | TRBJ1-4 | 14 | TRBV10-3 | TGTGCCATCAGGGGGGACAGATCTAATGAAAAACTGTTTTTT | CAIRGDRSNEKLFF
- | - | TRBJ2-1 | 17 | TRBV10-3 | TGTGCCATCAGTGAGTCGGAGGGACTCCTTATCTACAATGAGCAGTTCTTC | CAISESEGLLIYNEQFF
few | - | TRBJ1-5 | 15 | TRBV10-3 | TGTGCCATCAGTGAAGGGGGAAATAGCAATCAGCCCCAGCATTTT | CAISEGGNSNQPQHF
- | TRBD1 | TRBJ2-1 | 15 | TRBV9 | TGTGCCAGCAGCGTAGGGCAGGGGGCTTACAATGAGCAGTTCTTC | CASSVGQGAYNEQFF
- | - | TRBJ1-5 | 13 | TRBV5-1 | TGCGCCAGCAGCTTCCGGACAAATCCAAATCAGCATTTT | CASSFRTNPNQHF
- | - | TRBJ1-4 | 18 | TRBV7-6 | TGTGCCAGCAGCTTAGACAATAGGCAATTCGGGGTACATGAAAAACTGTTTTTT | CASSLDNRQFGVHEKLFF
- | - | TRBJ2-1 | 17 | TRBV5-1 | TGCGCCAGCAGCTTGGAAGGCACGGGGAGCTCCTACAATGAGCAGTTCTTC | CASSLEGTGSSYNEQFF
- | - | TRBJ1-6 | 15 | TRBV7-2 | TGTGCCAGCAGTAGGCAAGGGCAGATTAATTCACCCCTCCACTTT | CASSRQGQINSPLHF
once | - | TRBJ1-2 | 15 | TRBV27 | TGTGCCAGCAGTAGGGGGGACTTAATCGGCTATGGCTACACCTTC | CASSRGDLIGYGYTF
- | - | TRBJ2-5 | 13 | TRBV6-5 | TGTGCCAGCATGAACCCGGGGATAGGCTCCCAGTACTTC | CASMNPGIGSQYF
once | TRBD1 | TRBJ1-4 | 18 | TRBV5-6 | TGTGCCAGCAGCCTGGAACGTGACAGGGAAACCCTTAATGAAAAACTGTTTTTT | CASSLERDRETLNEKLFF
- | - | TRBJ2-1 | 14 | TRBV18 | TGTGCCAGCTCACCAGGGACAGCCGGGAGTGAGCAGTTCTTC | CASSPGTAGSEQFF
- | - | TRBJ2-4 | 15 | TRBV2 | TGTGCCAGCAGTGACAGGCTAGTAGCCAAAAACATTCAGTACTTC | CASSDRLVAKNIQYF
- | TRBD1 | TRBJ2-1 | 16 | TRBV5-1 | TGCGCCAGCAGCCCTGGTGGGACAGGGGCCTACAATGAGCAGTTCTTC | CASSPGGTGAYNEQFF
- | - | TRBJ2-6 | 14 | TRBV6-5 | TGTGCCAGCAGCGGATTCACTGGGGCCAACGTCCTGACTTTC | CASSGFTGANVLTF
- | - | TRBJ1-2 | 16 | TRBV7-8 | TGTGCCAGCAGCTCCCTCCGAAAGGATCACAACTATGGCTACACCTTC | CASSSLRKDHNYGYTF
- | - | TRBJ2-1 | 15 | TRBV4-1 | TGCGCCAGCAGCCCCGGGGGACAACCGTGGAATGAGCAGTTCTTC | CASSPGGQPWNEQFF
- | - | TRBJ2-3 | 14 | TRBV11-2 | TGTGCCAGCAGCTTCAGGGTGGGAACAGATACGCAGTATTTT | CASSFRVGTDTQYF
- | - | TRBJ1-1 | 10 | TRBV6-1 | TGTGCCAGCATGGGAACTGAAGCTTTCTTT | CASMGTEAFF
- | TRBD1 | TRBJ2-3 | 16 | TRBV29-1 | TGCAGCGTTGAAAGGGGCCAGGGGGAAGGCACAGATACGCAGTATTTT | CSVERGQGEGTDTQYF